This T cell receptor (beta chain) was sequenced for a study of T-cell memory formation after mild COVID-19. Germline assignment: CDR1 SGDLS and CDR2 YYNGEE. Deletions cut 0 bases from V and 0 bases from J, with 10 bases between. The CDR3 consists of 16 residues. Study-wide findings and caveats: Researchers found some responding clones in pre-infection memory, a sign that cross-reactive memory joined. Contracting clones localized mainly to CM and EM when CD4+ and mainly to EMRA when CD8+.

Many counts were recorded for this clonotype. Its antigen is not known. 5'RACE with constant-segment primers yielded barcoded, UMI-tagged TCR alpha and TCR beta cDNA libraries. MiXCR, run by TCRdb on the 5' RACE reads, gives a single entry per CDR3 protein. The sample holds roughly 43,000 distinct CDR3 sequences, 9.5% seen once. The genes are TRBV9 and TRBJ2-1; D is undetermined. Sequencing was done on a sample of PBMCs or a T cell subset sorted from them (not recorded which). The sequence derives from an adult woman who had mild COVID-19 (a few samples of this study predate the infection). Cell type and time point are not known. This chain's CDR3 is CASSVDGGYSYNEQFF. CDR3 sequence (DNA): TGTGCCAGCAGCGTAGATGGCGGATACTCCTACAATGAGCAGTTCTTC.